This is a list of T cell receptor beta chains from one sample in a study of response to subunit inactivated influenza vaccine. TCRdb reprocessed the RT-PCR reads via MiXCR and lists one record per CDR3 protein. In the table there are more than 200,000 distinct CDR3 sequences, 9.5% to 15% of which are singletons. The specimen was non-naive T cells sorted from PBMCs, collected roughly 2 weeks before vaccination. These TCRs come from a middle-aged man who received an inactivated influenza vaccine. Both conserved end residues are trimmed from each CDR3.

len	v_gene	CDR3aa
12	TRBV5-1	ASSFTGYSGELF
12	TRBV12-3/TRBV12-4	ASRGSVGSNTIY
10	TRBV4-1	ASSQADSPLH
13	TRBV5-1	ASSLAGIGTDTQY
13	TRBV4-3	ASSQDARGGYEQY
13	TRBV2	ASSDSSGGSAEAF
12	TRBV2	ASRPGHNTGELF
10	TRBV6-5	ASGYRSGEQF
15	TRBV3-1	ASSQGALRGPTDTQY
13	TRBV7-2	ASSQGAARTDTQY
10	TRBV19	ASSISGFEAF
13	TRBV4-1	ASSQVASRQETQY
14	TRBV5-7	ASSLDRSKVYNEQF
14	TRBV4-2	ASSQGAGGTYNEQF
9	TRBV28	ASGTFYEQY
13	TRBV25-1	ASSLPGDGYNEQF
16	TRBV15	ATSRGVRSGRVSQPQH
12	TRBV19	ASSSRQGTEKLF
15	TRBV5-1	ASSLVATLTNTGELF
13	TRBV7-8	ASSAGLAATGELF
11	TRBV7-2	ASSTGGGEKLF
13	TRBV5-8	ASSFLSQAWGTQY
12	TRBV12-3/TRBV12-4	ASNFHRGYTEAF
14	TRBV28	ASSGTSGSRTGELF
11	TRBV14	ASSPQGPVKLF
10	TRBV20-1	SPGQPNTEAF
13	TRBV10-3	AISEPGTGASGYT
11	TRBV20-1	SATQGDADTQY
13	TRBV5-6	ASSFASYVNTEAF
12	TRBV12-3/TRBV12-4	ASSRSGGDTEAF
15	TRBV5-1	ASSRGSSGQATYEQY
10	TRBV28	ASSLSWDRQY
11	TRBV7-2	ASSFADGYEQY
11	TRBV4-3	ASSQRTGGEQF
13	TRBV7-2	ASSLLGAGGGEQY
14	TRBV6-5	ASSYHPYEGSTEAF
12	TRBV12-3/TRBV12-4	ASSLGRGSETQY
13	TRBV5-1	ASRSSAGVNGELF
9	TRBV29-1	SVDKGIEAF
14	TRBV5-6	ASSRPGQGEDEKLF
11	TRBV5-1	ASSTGTAPGYT
11	TRBV6-1	ASSEDRRYGYT
11	TRBV6-5	ASSYWGSGEQY
13	TRBV7-2	ASSSPRQGNTEAF
18	TRBV9	ASSAALLGTGGSLNTEAF
15	TRBV4-1	ASSQEGGRSSNQPQH
12	TRBV4-1	ASSQGWDLNEAF
13	TRBV3-1	ATTQEPTSVFEQY
14	TRBV20-1	SANPGTGGDYEKLF
12	TRBV5-1	ASSLGNLNTEAF
14	TRBV18	ASSPRDRVAYNEQF